This T cell receptor (beta chain) was captured by sequencing in a study of shared clonotypes between healthy human individuals. The study's findings and limits: An anticipated effect of sequencing depth on clonotype sharing among donors was recognized. The four-donor shared clonotypes exceeded non-shared clonotypes in generation probability, with non-shared ones scoring lower.

Genomic DNA from each subset was divided evenly over several immunoSEQ plates. Clones were sequenced by immunoSEQ multiplex PCR, and TCRdb holds only the in-frame ones, with some missing. Here the sample spans some 2,000,000 clones, approximately 94% being singletons. To note about this clone: The antigen is undetermined. This specimen includes other DNA sequences encoding the same CDR3.

It was CD45RO-negative cells, positively selected for CCR7, that made up naive CD8 cells, with terminally differentiated effector memory CD45RA+ cells excluded. The donors were adults (healthy and HIV-negative) with no recent acute infections or vaccinations. The sample consisted of naive CD8+ T cells sorted from blood. This sequence was found in a man younger than 35 in good health.

In DNA form, the CDR3 reads TGTGCCAGTAGTGCTAGCGGGGCCTACGAGCAGTACTTC. Residues: CASSASGAYEQYF. This chain uses TRBV19 with TRBJ2-7; TRBD2 matches at 9 bases. Germline lookup yields CDR1 LNHDA and CDR2 SQIVND (reference sequence). Trimming took 5 bases from V and 2 from J; bases not matched to a gene: 1. This CDR3 is built from 13 residues.